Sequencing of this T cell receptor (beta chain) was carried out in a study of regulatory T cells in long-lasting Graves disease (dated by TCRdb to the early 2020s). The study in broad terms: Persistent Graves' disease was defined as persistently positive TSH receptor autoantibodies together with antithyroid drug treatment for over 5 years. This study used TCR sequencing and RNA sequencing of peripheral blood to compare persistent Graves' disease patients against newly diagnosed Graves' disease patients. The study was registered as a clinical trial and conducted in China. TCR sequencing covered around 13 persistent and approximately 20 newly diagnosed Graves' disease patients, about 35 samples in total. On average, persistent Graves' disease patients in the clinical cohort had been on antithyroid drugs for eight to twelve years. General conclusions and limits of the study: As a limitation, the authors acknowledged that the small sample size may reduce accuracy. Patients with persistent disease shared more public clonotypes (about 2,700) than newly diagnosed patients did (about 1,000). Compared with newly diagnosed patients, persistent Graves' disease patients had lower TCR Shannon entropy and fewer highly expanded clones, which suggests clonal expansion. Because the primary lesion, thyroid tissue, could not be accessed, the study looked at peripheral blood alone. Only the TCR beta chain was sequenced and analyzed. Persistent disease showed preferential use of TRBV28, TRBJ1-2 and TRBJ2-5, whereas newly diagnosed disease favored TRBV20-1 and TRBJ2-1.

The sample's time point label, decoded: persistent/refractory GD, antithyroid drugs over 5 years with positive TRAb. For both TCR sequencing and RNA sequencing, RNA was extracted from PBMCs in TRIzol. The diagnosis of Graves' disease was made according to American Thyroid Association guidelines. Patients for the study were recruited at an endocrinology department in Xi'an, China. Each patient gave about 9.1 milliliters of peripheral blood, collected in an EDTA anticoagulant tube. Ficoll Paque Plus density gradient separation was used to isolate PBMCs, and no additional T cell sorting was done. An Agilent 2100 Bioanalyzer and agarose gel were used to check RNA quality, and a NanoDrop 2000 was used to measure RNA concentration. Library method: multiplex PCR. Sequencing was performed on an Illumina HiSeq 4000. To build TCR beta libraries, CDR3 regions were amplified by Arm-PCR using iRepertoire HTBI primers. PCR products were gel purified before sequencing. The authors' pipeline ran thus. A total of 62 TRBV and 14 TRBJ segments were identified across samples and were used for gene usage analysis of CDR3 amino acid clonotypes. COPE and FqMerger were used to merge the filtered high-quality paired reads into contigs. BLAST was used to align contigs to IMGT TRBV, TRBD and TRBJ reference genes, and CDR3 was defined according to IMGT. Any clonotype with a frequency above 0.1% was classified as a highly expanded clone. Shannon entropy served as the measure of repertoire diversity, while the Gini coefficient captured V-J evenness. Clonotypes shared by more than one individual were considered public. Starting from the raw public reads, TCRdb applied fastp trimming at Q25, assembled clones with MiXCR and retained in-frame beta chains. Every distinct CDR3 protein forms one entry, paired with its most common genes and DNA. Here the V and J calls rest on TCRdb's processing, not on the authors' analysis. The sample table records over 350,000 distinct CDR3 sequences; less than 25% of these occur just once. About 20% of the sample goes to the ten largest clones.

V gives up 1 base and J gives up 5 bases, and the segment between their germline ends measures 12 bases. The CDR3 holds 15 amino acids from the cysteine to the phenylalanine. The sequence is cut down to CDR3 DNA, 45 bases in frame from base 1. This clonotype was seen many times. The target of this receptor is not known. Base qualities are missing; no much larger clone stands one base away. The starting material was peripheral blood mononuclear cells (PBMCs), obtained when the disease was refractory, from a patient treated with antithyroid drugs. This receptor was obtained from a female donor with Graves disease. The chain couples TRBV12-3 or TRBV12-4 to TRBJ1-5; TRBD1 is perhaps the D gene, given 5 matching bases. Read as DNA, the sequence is TGTGCCAGCAGTTTAGACGGGCAGGGACATCAGCCCCAGCATTTT. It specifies CASSLDGQGHQPQHF.